The 14 T cell receptor beta chains listed next were all sequenced from one sample in a study of cytomegalovirus exposure and HLA in healthy donors. With 60 Vbeta and 13 Jbeta primers, the PCR was carried out. Here immunoSEQ multiplex PCR was the method, and the copy in TCRdb shows in-frame clones only, minus some. The sample has roughly 200,000 clones; over 70% are singletons. The sample was PBMCs. Receptors originate from a male donor in good health and CMV-seronegative.

This clone was seen ten or more times. The rearrangement joins TRBV14 to TRBJ1-2; D perhaps matches TRBD1 (5 bases). This CDR3 region has 14 residues. V lost 1 base and J lost 8, with 14 bases in between. In germline, CDR1 is SGHDN, CDR2 FVKESK. The DNA for the CDR3 is TGTGCCAGCAGCCAAGTAGGCAGGGAAAGCGGCTACACCTTC. Protein: CASSQVGRESGYTF.

In this sample, this clone turned up a few times. The chain joins TRBV27 to TRBJ2-5; D unclear. The CDR3 covers 13 residues. The germline gives CDR1 MNHEY, CDR2 SMNVEV (reference sequence). V was trimmed by 0 bases and J by 1 base, leaving 3 bases between them. CDR3 sequence: CASSLSRQETQYF. The CDR3 coding sequence is TGTGCCAGCAGTTTATCCCGCCAAGAGACCCAGTACTTC.

About this clone itself: Relative to the germline gene, one junction end is altered; a read error may explain this. The chain uses TRBV6-4 and TRBJ2-3; 11 nucleotides align to TRBD2. Germline V gives CDR1 MRHNA, CDR2 SNTAGT. CDR3 length: 16 residues. CDR3 coding DNA: TGTACCAGCAGTGACTTGGGACTAGCGGGCACAGATACGCAGTATTTT. Its protein product is CTSSDLGLAGTDTQYF.

This clone appeared a few times. This chain uses TRBV25-1 with TRBJ1-1; weak D call: TRBD1 (5 bases). The CDR3 is 11 residues long. Germline CDR1 and CDR2: MGHDK and SYGVNS. Trimming pared 4 bases from V and 11 bases from J, leaving 11 bases between. The CDR3 DNA follows: TGTGCCAGCAGTGCGAGCAGACAGGCTTTCTTT. Translating gives CASSASRQAFF.

The chain carries TRBV6-5 and TRBJ2-1; 8 bases are shared with TRBD2. The CDR3 runs 16 residues. The junction had 3 bases not matched to a gene; V was cut back by 0 bases and J by 2 bases. The germline CDR1 and CDR2 sequences are MNHEY and SVGAGI. CDR3 sequence: CASSYSPGGTYNEQFF. CDR3 nucleotide sequence: TGTGCCAGCAGTTACTCTCCGGGGGGGACCTACAATGAGCAGTTCTTC.

V gene TRBV9 combines with J gene TRBJ1-5; 7 nucleotides line up with TRBD1. The CDR3 has 13 amino acids. Germline V lookup: CDR1 SGDLS, CDR2 YYNGEE. Trimming removed 5 bases from V and 11 bases from J; junction bases left unmatched: 10. The CDR3, as DNA: TGTGCCAGCAGTCGAGGGACAGAACAAGCCCAGCATTTT. This encodes CASSRGTEQAQHF. Together with reference TRBV9 and TRBJ1-5, the CDR3 gives the full variable domain: DSGVTQTPKHLITATGQRVTLRCSPRSGDLSVYWYQQSLDQGLQFLIQYYNGEERAKGNILERFSAQQFPDLHSELNLSSLELGDSALYFCASSRGTEQAQHFGDGTRLSIL.

The CDR3 DNA is TGTGCTAGTGGTGGGACAGGGACGCTGAACACCGGGGAGCTGTTTTTT. Protein product: CASGGTGTLNTGELFF. The rearrangement uses TRBV12-5 and TRBJ2-2, with 9 bases lining up with TRBD1. The V segment lost 5 bases and the J segment 1 base; nucleotides outside the gene matches: 5. The V gene's germline CDR1 is LGHNT and CDR2 FRNRAP. The CDR3 has 16 residues.

J is TRBJ2-1 and V is TRBV6-5; D gene unclear. V lost 0 bases and J 5 bases, leaving 14 bases between the germline ends. CDR1 MNHEY and CDR2 SVGAGI come from the germline V gene. The CDR3 has 16 residues. Here the CDR3 reads CASSYSIGLGDNEQFF. The CDR3 DNA reads TGTGCCAGCAGTTACTCGATTGGGCTGGGTGACAATGAGCAGTTCTTC.

This clone appeared a few times. J is TRBJ1-1 and V is TRBV4-1; D not certain. V shed 1 base and J shed 1 base, with 10 bases lying between them. The length of the CDR3 is 15 residues. CDR1 and CDR2 (germline): MGHRA, YSYEKL. The CDR3 here is CASSQGLRENTEAFF. The CDR3 bases are TGCGCCAGCAGCCAAGGATTGAGGGAGAACACTGAAGCTTTCTTT.

This sequence joins TRBV5-1 and TRBJ2-1, with TRBD2 matching 7 bases. This CDR3 comprises 15 residues. Germline CDR1 and CDR2: SGHRS and YFSETQ. V trimming: 1 base; J trimming: 7 bases; junction bases outside the gene matches: 8. The CDR3, as DNA: TGCGCCAGCAGCTTGTATCCGGGAGGCCTAAATGAGCAGTTCTTC. This gives the protein CASSLYPGGLNEQFF.

The rearrangement joins TRBV28 to TRBJ1-1; a weak D match, TRBD1 (5 bases). In germline, CDR1 is MDHEN, CDR2 SYDVKM. V lost 6 bases and J 2 bases, leaving 19 bases between the germline ends. This CDR3 has 16 amino acids. CDR3 nucleotide sequence: TGTGCCAGCAGGCTGGGAGGGGCGGGGATTAACACTGAAGCTTTCTTT. Translated, it gives CASRLGGAGINTEAFF.

This clone has more than one count but fewer than ten. The V and J genes are TRBV27 and TRBJ2-1; 7 bases match TRBD2. The trim removed 6 bases at V and 10 bases at J, leaving 12 bases unmatched. CDR1 is MNHEY and CDR2 is SMNVEV in the germline V gene (reference sequence). This CDR3 spans 14 amino acids. The CDR3 sequence: CASRVPGLLTEQFF. CDR3 nucleotides: TGTGCCAGCAGAGTCCCGGGACTACTCACGGAGCAGTTCTTC.

The sample holds one count of this clone. The chain couples TRBV2 to TRBJ1-5, with 7 positions matching TRBD1. The CDR3 loop spans 15 amino acids. Per the germline V gene, CDR1 is SNHLY and CDR2 is FYNNEI. Losses at the gene ends were 5 bases for V and 6 bases for J; bases not matched to a gene: 10. Here the CDR3 reads CASSPKTGRTQPQHF. The CDR3, as DNA: TGTGCCAGCAGTCCCAAGACAGGGCGAACTCAGCCCCAGCATTTT. The entire variable domain, with the rest obtained from reference TRBV2 and TRBJ1-5, is as follows: EPEVTQTPSHQVTQMGQEVILRCVPISNHLYFYWYRQILGQKVEFLVSFYNNEISEKSEIFDDQFSVERPDGSNFTLKIRSTKLEDSAMYFCASSPKTGRTQPQHFGDGTRLSIL.

This clone was picked up one time. The chain is built from TRBV30 and TRBJ2-2, with a weak D call TRBD2 (6 bases). This CDR3 region has 12 residues. Between the trimmed V and J ends, which lost 2 bases and 6 bases, there was a span of 7 bases. CDR1 and CDR2 (germline): GTSNPN, SVGIG (reference sequence). CDR3 DNA: TGTGCCTGGAGTTGGGGGGCCGGGGAGCTGTTTTTT. Its protein is CAWSWGAGELFF.